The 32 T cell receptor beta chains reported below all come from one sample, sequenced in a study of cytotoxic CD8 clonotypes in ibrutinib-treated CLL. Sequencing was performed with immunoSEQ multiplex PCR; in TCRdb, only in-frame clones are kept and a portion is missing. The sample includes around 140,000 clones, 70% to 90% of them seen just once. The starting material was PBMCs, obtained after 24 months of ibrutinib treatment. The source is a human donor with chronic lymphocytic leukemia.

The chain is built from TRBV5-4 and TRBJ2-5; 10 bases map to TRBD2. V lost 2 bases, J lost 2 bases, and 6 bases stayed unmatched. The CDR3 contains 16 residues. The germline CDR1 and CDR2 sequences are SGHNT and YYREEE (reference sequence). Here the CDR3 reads CASSLELAGVQETQYF. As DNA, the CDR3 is TGTGCCAGCAGCTTAGAGCTAGCGGGGGTGCAAGAGACCCAGTACTTC.

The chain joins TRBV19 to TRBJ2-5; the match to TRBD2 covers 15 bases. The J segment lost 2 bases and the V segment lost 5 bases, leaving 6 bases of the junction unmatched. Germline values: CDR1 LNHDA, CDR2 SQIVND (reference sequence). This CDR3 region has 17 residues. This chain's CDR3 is CASSPLGLAGGQETQYF. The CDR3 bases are TGTGCCAGTAGTCCACTCGGACTAGCGGGAGGGCAAGAGACCCAGTACTTC.

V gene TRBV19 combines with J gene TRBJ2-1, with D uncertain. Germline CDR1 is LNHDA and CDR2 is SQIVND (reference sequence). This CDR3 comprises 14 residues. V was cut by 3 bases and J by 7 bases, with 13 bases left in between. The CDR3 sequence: CASSIPHKSNEQFF. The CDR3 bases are TGTGCCAGTAGTATCCCTCACAAGTCGAATGAGCAGTTCTTC. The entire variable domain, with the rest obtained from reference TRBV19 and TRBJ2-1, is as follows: DGGITQSPKYLFRKEGQNVTLSCEQNLNHDAMYWYRQDPGQGLRLIYYSQIVNDFQKGDIAEGYSVSREKKESFPLTVTSAQKNPTAFYLCASSIPHKSNEQFFGPGTRLTVL.

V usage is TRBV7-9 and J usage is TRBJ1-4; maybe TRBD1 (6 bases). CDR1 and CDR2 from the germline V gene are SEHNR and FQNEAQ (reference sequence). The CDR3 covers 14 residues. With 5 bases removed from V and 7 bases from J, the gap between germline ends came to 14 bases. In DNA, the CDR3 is TGTGCCAGCAGCGCGACAGGCTACCCTGAAAAACTGTTTTTT. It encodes CASSATGYPEKLFF.

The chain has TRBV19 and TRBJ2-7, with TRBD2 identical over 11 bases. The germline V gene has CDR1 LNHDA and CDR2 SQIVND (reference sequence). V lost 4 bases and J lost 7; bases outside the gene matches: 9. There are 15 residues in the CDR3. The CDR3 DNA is TGTGCCAGTAGTACCTCCGGGACTAGCGGCCTAGAGCAGTACTTC. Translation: CASSTSGTSGLEQYF. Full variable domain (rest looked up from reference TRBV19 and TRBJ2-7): DGGITQSPKYLFRKEGQNVTLSCEQNLNHDAMYWYRQDPGQGLRLIYYSQIVNDFQKGDIAEGYSVSREKKESFPLTVTSAQKNPTAFYLCASSTSGTSGLEQYFGPGTRLTVT.

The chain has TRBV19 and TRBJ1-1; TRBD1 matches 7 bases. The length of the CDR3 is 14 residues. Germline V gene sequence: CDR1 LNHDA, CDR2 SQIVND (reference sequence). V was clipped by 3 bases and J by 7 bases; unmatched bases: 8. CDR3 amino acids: CASSMIRGRDEAFF. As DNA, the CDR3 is TGTGCCAGTAGTATGATCAGGGGGAGAGATGAAGCTTTCTTT.

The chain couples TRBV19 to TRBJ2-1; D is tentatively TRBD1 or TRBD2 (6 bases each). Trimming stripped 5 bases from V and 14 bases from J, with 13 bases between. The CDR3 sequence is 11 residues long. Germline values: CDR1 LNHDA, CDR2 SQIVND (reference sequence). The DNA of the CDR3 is TGTGCCAGTAGTCTACAGGGACTCGAGTTCTTC. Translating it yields CASSLQGLEFF.

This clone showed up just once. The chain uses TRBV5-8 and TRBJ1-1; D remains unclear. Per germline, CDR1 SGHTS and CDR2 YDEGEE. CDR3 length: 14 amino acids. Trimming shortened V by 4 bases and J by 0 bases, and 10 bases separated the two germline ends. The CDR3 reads CASSPLPMNTEAFF. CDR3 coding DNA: TGTGCCAGCAGCCCATTACCCATGAACACTGAAGCTTTCTTT. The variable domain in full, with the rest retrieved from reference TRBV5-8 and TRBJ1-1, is EAGVTQSPTHLIKTRGQQATLRCSPISGHTSVYWYQQALGLGLQFLLWYDEGEERNRGNFPPRFSGRQFPNYSSELNVNALELEDSALYLCASSPLPMNTEAFFGQGTRLTVV.

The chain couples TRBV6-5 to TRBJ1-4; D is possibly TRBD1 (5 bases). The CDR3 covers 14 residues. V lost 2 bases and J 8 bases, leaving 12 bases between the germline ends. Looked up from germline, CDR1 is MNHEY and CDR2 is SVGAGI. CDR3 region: CASSYDTWGEKLFF. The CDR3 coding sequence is TGTGCCAGCAGTTACGACACTTGGGGGGAAAAACTGTTTTTT.

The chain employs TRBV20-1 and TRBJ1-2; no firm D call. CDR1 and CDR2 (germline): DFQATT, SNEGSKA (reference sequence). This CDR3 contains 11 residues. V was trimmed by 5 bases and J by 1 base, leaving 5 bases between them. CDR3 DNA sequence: TGCAGTGCTTTCATTAACTATGGCTACACCTTC. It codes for CSAFINYGYTF.

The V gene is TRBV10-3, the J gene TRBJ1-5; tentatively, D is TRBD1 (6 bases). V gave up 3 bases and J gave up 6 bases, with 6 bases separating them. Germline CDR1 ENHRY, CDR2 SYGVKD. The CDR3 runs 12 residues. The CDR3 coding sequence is TGTGCCATCAGTGAACAGGGTCAGCCCCAGCATTTT. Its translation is CAISEQGQPQHF.

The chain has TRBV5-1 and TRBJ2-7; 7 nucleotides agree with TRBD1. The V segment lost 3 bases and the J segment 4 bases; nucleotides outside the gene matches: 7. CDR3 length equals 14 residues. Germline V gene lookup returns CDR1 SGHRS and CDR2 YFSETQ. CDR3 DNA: TGCGCCAGCAGCTGGAGTGAGGGGGCTTACGAGCAGTACTTC. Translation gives CASSWSEGAYEQYF.

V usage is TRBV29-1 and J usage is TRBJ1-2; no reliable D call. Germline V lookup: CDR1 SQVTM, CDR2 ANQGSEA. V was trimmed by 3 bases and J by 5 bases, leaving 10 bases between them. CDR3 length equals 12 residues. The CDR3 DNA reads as TGCAGCGTTGATGGGTATGCGTATGGCTACACCTTC. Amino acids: CSVDGYAYGYTF. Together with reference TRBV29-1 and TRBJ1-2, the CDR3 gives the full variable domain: SAVISQKPSRDICQRGTSLTIQCQVDSQVTMMFWYRQQPGQSLTLIATANQGSEATYESGFVIDKFPISRPNLTFSTLTVSNMSPEDSSIYLCSVDGYAYGYTFGSGTRLTVV.

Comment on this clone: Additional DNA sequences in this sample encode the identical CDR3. The chain's CDR3 is CASSQGVGQPQHF. The CDR3 bases are TGTGCCAGCAGCCAAGGAGTTGGTCAGCCCCAGCATTTT. This chain uses TRBV14 with TRBJ1-5, with D unresolved. Germline CDR1 SGHDN, CDR2 FVKESK. The CDR3 has 13 residues. V was clipped by 1 base and J by 6 bases, with 7 bases between them.

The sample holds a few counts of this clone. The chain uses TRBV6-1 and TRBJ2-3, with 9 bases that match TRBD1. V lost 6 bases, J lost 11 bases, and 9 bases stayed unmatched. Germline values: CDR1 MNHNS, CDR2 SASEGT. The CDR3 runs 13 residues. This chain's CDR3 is CASSLGGQGRQYF. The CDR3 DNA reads TGTGCCAGCAGCCTCGGGGGACAGGGTAGGCAGTATTTT.

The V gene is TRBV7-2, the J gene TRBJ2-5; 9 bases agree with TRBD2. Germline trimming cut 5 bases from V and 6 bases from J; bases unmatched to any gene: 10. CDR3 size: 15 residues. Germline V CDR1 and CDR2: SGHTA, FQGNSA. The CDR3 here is CASSKELAGGKTQYF. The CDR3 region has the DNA TGTGCCAGCAGCAAGGAGCTGGCGGGAGGGAAGACCCAGTACTTC.

The CDR3 sequence is CASSEAAGLAGSSTDTQYF. The CDR3 coding sequence is TGTGCCAGCAGTGAAGCGGCTGGACTAGCGGGCAGCTCCACAGATACGCAGTATTTT. This chain links TRBV2 with TRBJ2-3; the match to TRBD2 covers 11 bases. The CDR3 spans 19 residues. The germline V gene has CDR1 SNHLY and CDR2 FYNNEI. V lost 0 bases to trimming and J lost 2 bases; unmatched junction nucleotides: 10. The full variable domain, rest sourced from reference TRBV2 and TRBJ2-3, is EPEVTQTPSHQVTQMGQEVILRCVPISNHLYFYWYRQILGQKVEFLVSFYNNEISEKSEIFDDQFSVERPDGSNFTLKIRSTKLEDSAMYFCASSEAAGLAGSSTDTQYFGPGTRLTVL.

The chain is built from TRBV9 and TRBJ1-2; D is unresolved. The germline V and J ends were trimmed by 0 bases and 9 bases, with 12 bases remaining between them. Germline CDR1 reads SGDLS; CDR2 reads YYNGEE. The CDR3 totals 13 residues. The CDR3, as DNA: TGTGCCAGCAGCGTAGAAACGGCATTCAGCTACACCTTC. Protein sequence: CASSVETAFSYTF.

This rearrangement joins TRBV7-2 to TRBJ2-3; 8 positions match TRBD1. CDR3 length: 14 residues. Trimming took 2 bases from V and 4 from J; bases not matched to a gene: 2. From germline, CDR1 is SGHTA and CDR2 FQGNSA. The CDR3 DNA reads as TGTGCCAGCAGCTTACAGGGGGCGGCAGATACGCAGTATTTT. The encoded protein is CASSLQGAADTQYF.

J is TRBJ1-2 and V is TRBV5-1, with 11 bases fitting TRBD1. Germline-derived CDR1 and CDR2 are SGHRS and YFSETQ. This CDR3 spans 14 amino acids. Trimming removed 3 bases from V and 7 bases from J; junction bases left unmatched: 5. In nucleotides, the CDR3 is TGCGCCAGCAGCTCAAGGACAGGGGGCCTTGGCTACACCTTC. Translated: CASSSRTGGLGYTF.

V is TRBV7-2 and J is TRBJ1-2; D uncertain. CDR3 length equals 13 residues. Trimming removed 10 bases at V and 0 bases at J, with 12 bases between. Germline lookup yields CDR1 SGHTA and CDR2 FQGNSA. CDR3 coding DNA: TGTGCCACCAAGGAAGCAGCTAACTATGGCTACACCTTC. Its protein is CATKEAANYGYTF.

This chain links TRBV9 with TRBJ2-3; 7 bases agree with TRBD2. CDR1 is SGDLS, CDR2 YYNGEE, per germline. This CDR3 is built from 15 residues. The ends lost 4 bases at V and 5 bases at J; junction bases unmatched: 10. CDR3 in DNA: TGTGCCAGCAGCCTTATGCTGGGGAGGGGAGATACGCAGTATTTT. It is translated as CASSLMLGRGDTQYF. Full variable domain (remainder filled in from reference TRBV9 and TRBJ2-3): DSGVTQTPKHLITATGQRVTLRCSPRSGDLSVYWYQQSLDQGLQFLIQYYNGEERAKGNILERFSAQQFPDLHSELNLSSLELGDSALYFCASSLMLGRGDTQYFGPGTRLTVL.

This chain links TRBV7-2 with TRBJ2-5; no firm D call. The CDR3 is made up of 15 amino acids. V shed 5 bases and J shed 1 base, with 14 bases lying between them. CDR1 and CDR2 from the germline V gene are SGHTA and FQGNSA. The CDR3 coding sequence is TGTGCCAGCAGCCCGACCCACTATGTCCAAGAGACCCAGTACTTC. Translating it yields CASSPTHYVQETQYF.

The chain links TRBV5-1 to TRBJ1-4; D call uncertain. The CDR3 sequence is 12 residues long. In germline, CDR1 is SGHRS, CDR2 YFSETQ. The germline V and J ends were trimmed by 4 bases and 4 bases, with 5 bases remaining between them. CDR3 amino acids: CASSEDNEKLFF. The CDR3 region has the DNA TGCGCCAGCAGCGAAGATAATGAAAAACTGTTTTTT.

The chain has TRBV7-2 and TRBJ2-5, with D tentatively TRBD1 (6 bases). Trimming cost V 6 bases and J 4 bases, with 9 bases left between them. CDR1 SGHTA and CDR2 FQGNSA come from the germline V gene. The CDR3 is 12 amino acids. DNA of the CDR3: TGTGCCAGCAGACTACAGGGAGAGACCCAGTACTTC. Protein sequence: CASRLQGETQYF.

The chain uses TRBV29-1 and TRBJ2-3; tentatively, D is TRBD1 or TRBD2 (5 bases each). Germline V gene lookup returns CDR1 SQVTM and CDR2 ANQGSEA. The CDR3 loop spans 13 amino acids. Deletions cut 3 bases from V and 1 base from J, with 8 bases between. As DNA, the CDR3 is TGCAGCGTTGATTTGGGGGGCACAGATACGCAGTATTTT. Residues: CSVDLGGTDTQYF.

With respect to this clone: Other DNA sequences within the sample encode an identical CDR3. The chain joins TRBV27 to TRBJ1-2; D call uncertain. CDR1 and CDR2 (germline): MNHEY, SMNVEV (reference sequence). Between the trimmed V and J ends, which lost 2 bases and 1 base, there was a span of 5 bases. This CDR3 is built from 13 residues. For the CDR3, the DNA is TGTGCCAGCAGTTTACAGGTTAACTATGGCTACACCTTC. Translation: CASSLQVNYGYTF.

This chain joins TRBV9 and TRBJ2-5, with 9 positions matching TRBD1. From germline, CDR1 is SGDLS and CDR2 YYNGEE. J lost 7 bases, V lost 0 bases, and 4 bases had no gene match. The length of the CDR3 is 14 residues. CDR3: CASSVEDRGGTQYF. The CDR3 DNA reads TGTGCCAGCAGCGTAGAGGACAGGGGTGGGACCCAGTACTTC.

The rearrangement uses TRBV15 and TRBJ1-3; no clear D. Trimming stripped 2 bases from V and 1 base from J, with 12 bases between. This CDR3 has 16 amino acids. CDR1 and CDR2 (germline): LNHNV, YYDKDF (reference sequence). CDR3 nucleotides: TGTGCCACCAGCAGACACGGCGACACGTCTGGAAACACCATATATTTT. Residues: CATSRHGDTSGNTIYF.

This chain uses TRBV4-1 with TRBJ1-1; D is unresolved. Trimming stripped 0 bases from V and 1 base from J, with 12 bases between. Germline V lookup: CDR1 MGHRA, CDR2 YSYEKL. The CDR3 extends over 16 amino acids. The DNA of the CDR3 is TGCGCCAGCAGCCAAGATGACCAAACAAAGAACACTGAAGCTTTCTTT. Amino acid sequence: CASSQDDQTKNTEAFF.

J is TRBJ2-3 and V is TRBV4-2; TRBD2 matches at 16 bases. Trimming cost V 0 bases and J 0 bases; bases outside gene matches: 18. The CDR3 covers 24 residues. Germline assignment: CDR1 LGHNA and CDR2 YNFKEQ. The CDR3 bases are TGTGCCAGCAGCCAAGATCGTTTTTTCCCGGGACTAGCGGGAGGGCCTATTAGCACAGATACGCAGTATTTT. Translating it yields CASSQDRFFPGLAGGPISTDTQYF.

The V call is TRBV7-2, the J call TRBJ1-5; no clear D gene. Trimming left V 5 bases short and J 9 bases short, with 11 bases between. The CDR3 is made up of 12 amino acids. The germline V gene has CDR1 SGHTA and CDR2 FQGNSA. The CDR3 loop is CASSPGPGPQHF. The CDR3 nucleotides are TGTGCCAGCAGCCCCGGGCCGGGGCCCCAGCATTTT.